This TCR beta chain derives from a study of CD8 T cells in ankylosing spondylitis. The study, taken as a whole, reports: From matched ankylosing spondylitis synovial fluid, disease-linked clones were reportedly recovered at significantly enriched levels.

As concerns this clonotype: Its antigen is not known.

Germline-derived CDR1 and CDR2 are SEHNR and FQNEAQ (reference sequence). CDR3 length: 13 residues. The trim removed 7 bases at V and 7 bases at J, leaving 6 bases unmatched. In TCRdb, the 5' RACE reads were re-called with MiXCR into one record per CDR3 protein. The sample lists about 300,000 distinct CDR3 sequences; around 20% were seen once. Sequencing was performed on blood, either unsorted or a sorted T cell fraction (not recorded which). The TCR was taken from a female donor with ankylosing spondylitis or in good health (not recorded which). This chain uses TRBV7-9 with TRBJ1-4, with 7 bases aligning to TRBD1. The DNA of the CDR3 is TGTGCCAGCATGAAGGGGGCGAGTGAAAAACTGTTTTTT. It codes for CASMKGASEKLFF.